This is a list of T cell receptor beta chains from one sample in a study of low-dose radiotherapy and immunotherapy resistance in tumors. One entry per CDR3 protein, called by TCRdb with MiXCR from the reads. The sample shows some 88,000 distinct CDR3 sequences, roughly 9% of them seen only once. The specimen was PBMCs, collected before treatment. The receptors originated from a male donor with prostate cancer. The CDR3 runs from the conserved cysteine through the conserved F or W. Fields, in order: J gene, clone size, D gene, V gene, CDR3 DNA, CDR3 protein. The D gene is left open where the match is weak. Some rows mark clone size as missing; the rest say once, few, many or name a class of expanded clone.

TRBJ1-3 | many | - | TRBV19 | TGTGCCAGTAGTCGCTACTCTGGAAACACCATATATTTT | CASSRYSGNTIYF
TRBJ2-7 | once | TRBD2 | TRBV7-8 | TGTGCCAGCAGCCCCAGCGGGAGAGTCGCCTACGAGCAGTACTTC | CASSPSGRVAYEQYF
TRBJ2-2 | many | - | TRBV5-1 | TGCGCCAGCAGCTGGCAGGGCACCGGGGAGCTGTTTTTT | CASSWQGTGELFF
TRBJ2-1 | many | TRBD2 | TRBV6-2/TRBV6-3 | TGTGCCAGCAGGGTCCTACGACTAGCGGGCCACTTAAGCTCCTACAATGAGCAGTTCTTC | CASRVLRLAGHLSSYNEQFF
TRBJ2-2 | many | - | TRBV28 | TGTGCCAGCAGGTCCCCAGGGGTATCCGGGGAGCTGTTTTTT | CASRSPGVSGELFF
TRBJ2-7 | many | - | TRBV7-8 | TGTGCCAGCAGCTTAATGGTTTGGGCGGCGGCCTCCTACGAGCAGTACTTC | CASSLMVWAAASYEQYF
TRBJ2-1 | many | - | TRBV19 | TGTGCCAGTAGTACAACTAGCTACAATGAGCAGTTCTTC | CASSTTSYNEQFF
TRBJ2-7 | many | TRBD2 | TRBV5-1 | TGCGCCAGCAGCCTTACTAGCGGGAGGCTGTACGAGCAGTACTTC | CASSLTSGRLYEQYF
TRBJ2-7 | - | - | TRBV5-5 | TGTGTCAGCAGCTTCGGATTGGGGGGGGCGGCCTACGAGCAGTACTTC | CVSSFGLGGAAYEQYF
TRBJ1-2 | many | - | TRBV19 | TGTGCCAGTAGTATCGGCAGAGTCAACTATGGCTACACCTTC | CASSIGRVNYGYTF
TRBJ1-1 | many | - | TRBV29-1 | TGCAGCGTTGGCGGGGTTGCGGCTGAAGCTTTCTTT | CSVGGVAAEAFF
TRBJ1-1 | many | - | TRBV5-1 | TGCGCCAGCAGCTGGGAGGGTGAAGCTTTCTTT | CASSWEGEAFF
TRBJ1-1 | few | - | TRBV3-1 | TGTGCCAGCAGCCAATACCAGGGGTTTCGTGAAGCTTTCTTT | CASSQYQGFREAFF
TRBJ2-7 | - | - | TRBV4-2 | TGTGCCAGCAGCCAAGACAGGGCCTACGAGCAGTACTTC | CASSQDRAYEQYF
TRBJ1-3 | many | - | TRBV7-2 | TGTGCCAGCAGCACATCAGGAAACACCATATATTTT | CASSTSGNTIYF
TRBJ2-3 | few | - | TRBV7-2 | TGTGCCAGCAGCTTTTTCCTAGGCGATACGCAGTATTTT | CASSFFLGDTQYF
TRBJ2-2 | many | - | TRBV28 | TGTGCCAGCAGCTATTCGTCTGGGTCAGGGCGCACCGGGGAGCTGTTTTTT | CASSYSSGSGRTGELFF
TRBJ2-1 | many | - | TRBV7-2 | TGTGCCAGCAGCCGTGGCTCGGGGGGCCTGCAATCCTACAATGAGCAGTTCTTC | CASSRGSGGLQSYNEQFF
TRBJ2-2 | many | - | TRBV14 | TGTGCCAGCAGCCACCCCGGAAGCGGGGAGCTGTTTTTT | CASSHPGSGELFF
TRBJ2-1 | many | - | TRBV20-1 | TGCAGTGCTAGAGCCAGGACAGAGTACAATGAGCAGTTCTTC | CSARARTEYNEQFF
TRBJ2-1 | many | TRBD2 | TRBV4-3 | TGCGCCAGCAGCCAAGATCAGACTAGCGGGAGTAAGTTCTTC | CASSQDQTSGSKFF
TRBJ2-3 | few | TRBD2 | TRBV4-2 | TGTGCCAGCAGCCAAGTTAGCGGGGGAGTGGATACGCAGTATTTT | CASSQVSGGVDTQYF
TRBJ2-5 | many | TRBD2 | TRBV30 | TGTGCCTGGAGTCCAAAAGGGACTAGGTCGGGGGAGACCCAGTACTTC | CAWSPKGTRSGETQYF
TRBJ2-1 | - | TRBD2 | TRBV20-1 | TGCGTGGGTGCGGGAGGGCCGGATGAGCAGTTCTTC | CVGAGGPDEQFF
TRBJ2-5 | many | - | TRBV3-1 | TGTGCCAGCAGCCAAGTTGGTAAGGGTCTGGAGACCCAGTACTTC | CASSQVGKGLETQYF
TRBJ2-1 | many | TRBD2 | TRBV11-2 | TGTGCCAGCAGCTTAGATGGGGGGAGGGGGTTCTTC | CASSLDGGRGFF
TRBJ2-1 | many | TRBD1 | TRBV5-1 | TGCGCCAGCAGCTTCGACAGGGGTTCGGATGAGCAGTTCTTC | CASSFDRGSDEQFF
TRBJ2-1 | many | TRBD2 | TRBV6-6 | TGTGCCAGCAGTTACTCCGAGCTAGCGGGAGGGAGCTCCTACAATGAGCAGTTCTTC | CASSYSELAGGSSYNEQFF
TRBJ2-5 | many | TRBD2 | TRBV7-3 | TGTGCCAGCAGCTCGACGCGGGGGGGCGGCGAGGAGACCCAGTACTTC | CASSSTRGGGEETQYF
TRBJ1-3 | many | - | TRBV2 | TGTGCCAGCAGTGCAAACGAGGACACCATATATTTT | CASSANEDTIYF
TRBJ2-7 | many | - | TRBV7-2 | TGTGCCAGCAGCTTAACGTGGGAGAGAGGCTACGAGCAGTACTTC | CASSLTWERGYEQYF
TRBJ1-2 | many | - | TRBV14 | TGTGCCAGCAGCCAAATCCCGGGACTGGTAATTACCTTC | CASSQIPGLVITF
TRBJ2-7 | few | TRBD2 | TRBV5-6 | TGTGCCAGCGGGAATCGGTTCGTACGGCGGGAGTTGTCCTACGAGCAGTACTTC | CASGNRFVRRELSYEQYF
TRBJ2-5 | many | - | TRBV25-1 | TGTGCCAGCAGACCCACCTCCAGGGTGGAGACCCAGTACTTC | CASRPTSRVETQYF
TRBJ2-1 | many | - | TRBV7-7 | TGTGCCAGCAGCTTAGACAGGGTTGGTGAGCAGTTCTTC | CASSLDRVGEQFF
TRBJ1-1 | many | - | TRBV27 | TGTGCCAGCAGTCGATCCACGGGCCGTGAAGCTTTCTTT | CASSRSTGREAFF
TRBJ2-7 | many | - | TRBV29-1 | TGCAGCGTTGAAGGCGCAGCCCCCTACGAGCAGTACTTC | CSVEGAAPYEQYF
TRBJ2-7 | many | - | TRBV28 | TGTGCCAGCAGTTTCCCGGACAGGGAGGGCGAGCAGTACTTC | CASSFPDREGEQYF
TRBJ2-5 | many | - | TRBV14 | TGTGCCAGCAGCCTTACAAGGGACCAAGAGACCCAGTACTTC | CASSLTRDQETQYF
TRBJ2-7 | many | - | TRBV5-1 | TGCGCCAGCAGCCAGCTTGGTTTGGGTGGTACTACCCTCGGCTACGAGCAGTACTTC | CASSQLGLGGTTLGYEQYF
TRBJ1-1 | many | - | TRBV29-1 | TGCAGCGTTGAAGACTCCGGGACACGGTTACATGCTTTCTTT | CSVEDSGTRLHAFF
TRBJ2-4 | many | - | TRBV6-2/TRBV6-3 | TGTGCCACCTCATCCCCAAGCATTCAGTACTTC | CATSSPSIQYF
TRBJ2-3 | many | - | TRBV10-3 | TGTGCCATCAGTGCGGCCCGACACCCCACAGATACGCAGTATTTT | CAISAARHPTDTQYF
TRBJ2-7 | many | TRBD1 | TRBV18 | TGTGCCAGCTCACCGGGCAGGGGGCGAGGTTACGAGCAGTACTTC | CASSPGRGRGYEQYF
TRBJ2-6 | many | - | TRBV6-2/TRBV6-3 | TGTGCCAGCAGCTGGTTCGCTGGGGCCAACGTCCTGACTTTC | CASSWFAGANVLTF
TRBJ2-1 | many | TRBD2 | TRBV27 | TGTGCCAGCAGTGGACTAGCGGCTCCCTACAATGAGCAGTTCTTC | CASSGLAAPYNEQFF